This TCR beta chain was recovered during a study of T cell responses to AZD1222 COVID-19 vaccine. Study-wide results and limits: A mostly white British donor set with more females was recruited, and clonal diversity was possibly underestimated. Samples come after the peak T cell response, not at day 14.

On this clone: Antigen specificity is unknown.

The V end lost 3 bases, the J end lost 4 bases, and 13 bases lay between the germline ends. In germline, CDR1 is MNHEY, CDR2 SVGAGI. The CDR3 contains 15 residues. Here immunoSEQ multiplex PCR was the method, and the copy in TCRdb shows in-frame clones only, minus some. Among over 120,000 clones listed, roughly 86% were seen once. The origin of this receptor is an adult who received the AZD1222 COVID-19 vaccine. V usage is TRBV6-5 and J usage is TRBJ2-1; TRBD1 might be the D (5 bases). Here the sequenced sample was peripheral blood, taken 28 days after the second AZD1222 dose. Here the CDR3 DNA reads TGTGCCAGCAGTTATTTTCAGGGTGGGTACAATGAGCAGTTCTTC. This codes for CASSYFQGGYNEQFF.